There are many counts of the clone carrying this T cell receptor (beta chain). The antigen is undetermined. The lymph nodes were axillary draining lymph nodes from breast cancer patients. MiXCR, run by TCRdb on the multiplex PCR reads, gives a single entry per CDR3 protein. The table has around 190,000 distinct CDR3 sequences, approximately 30% seen once. The V end lost 2 bases, the J end lost 7 bases, and 14 bases lay between the germline ends. The germline V gene has CDR1 DFQATT and CDR2 SNEGSKA (reference sequence). The CDR3 is made up of 13 amino acids. The sample is drawn from a study of breast tumors, draining lymph nodes, adjacent tissues. Findings of the study overall: Data only fit, rather than demonstrated, lymph node origin of most tumor T cells. Luminal-like breast cancer showed significantly higher tumor–nontumor repertoire similarity than basal-like.

This rearrangement joins TRBV20-1 to TRBJ1-2; D gene ambiguous. The source of this sequence is a female donor with breast cancer. Some clones in this sample may be carry-over from other donors' samples. Sequenced material: axillary lymph node tissue. In nucleotides, the CDR3 is TGCAGTGCTAGACTCCCAATGGAGGGTGGCTACACCTTC. Protein product: CSARLPMEGGYTF.